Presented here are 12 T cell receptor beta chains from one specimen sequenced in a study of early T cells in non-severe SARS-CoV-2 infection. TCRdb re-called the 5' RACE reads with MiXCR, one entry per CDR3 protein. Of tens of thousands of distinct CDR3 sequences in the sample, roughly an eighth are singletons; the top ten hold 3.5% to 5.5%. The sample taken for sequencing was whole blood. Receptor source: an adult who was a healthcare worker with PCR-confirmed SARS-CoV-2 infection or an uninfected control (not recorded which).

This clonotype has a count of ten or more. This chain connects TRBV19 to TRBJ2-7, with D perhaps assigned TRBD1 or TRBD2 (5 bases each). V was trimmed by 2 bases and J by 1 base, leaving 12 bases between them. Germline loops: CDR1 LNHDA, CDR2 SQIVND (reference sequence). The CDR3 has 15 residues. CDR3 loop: CASSIFQGPSYEQYF. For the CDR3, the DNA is TGTGCCAGTAGTATATTCCAGGGACCGTCCTACGAGCAGTACTTC.

CDR3 DNA sequence: TGTGCCAGCAGCTTTACGACTAGCGGTCAAGAGACCCAGTACTTC. Translating gives CASSFTTSGQETQYF. The rearrangement uses TRBV7-6 and TRBJ2-5, with TRBD2 identical over 9 bases. The CDR3 runs 15 residues. The ends lost 3 bases at V and 2 bases at J; junction bases unmatched: 4. Per germline, CDR1 SGHVS and CDR2 FNYEAQ.

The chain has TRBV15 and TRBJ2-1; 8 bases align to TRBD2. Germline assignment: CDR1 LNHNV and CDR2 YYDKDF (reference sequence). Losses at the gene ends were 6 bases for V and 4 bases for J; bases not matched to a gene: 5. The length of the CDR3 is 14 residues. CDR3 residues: CATSSGVAYNEQFF. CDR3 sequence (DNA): TGTGCCACCAGTAGCGGGGTAGCATACAATGAGCAGTTCTTC.

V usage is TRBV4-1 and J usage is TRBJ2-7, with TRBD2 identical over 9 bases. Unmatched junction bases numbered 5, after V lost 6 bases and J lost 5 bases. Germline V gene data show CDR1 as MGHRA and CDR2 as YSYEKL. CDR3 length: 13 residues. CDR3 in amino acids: CASSHIAGDEQYF. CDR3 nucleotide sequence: TGCGCCAGCAGTCATATAGCGGGAGACGAGCAGTACTTC.

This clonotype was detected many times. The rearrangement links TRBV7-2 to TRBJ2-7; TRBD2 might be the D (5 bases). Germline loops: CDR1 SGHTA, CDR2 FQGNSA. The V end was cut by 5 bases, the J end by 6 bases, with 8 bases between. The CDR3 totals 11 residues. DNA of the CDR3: TGTGCCAGCAGCCCGGGGATCGAGCAGTACTTC. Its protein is CASSPGIEQYF.

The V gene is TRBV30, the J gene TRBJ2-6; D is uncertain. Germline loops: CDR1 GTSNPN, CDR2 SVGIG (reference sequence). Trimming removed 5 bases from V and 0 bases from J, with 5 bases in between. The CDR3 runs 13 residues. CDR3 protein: CAWEISGANVLTF. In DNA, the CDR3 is TGTGCCTGGGAGATCTCTGGGGCCAACGTCCTGACTTTC.

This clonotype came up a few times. DNA of the CDR3: TGCGCCAGCAGCCAAGATTGGGGGGATTCTTTAGAGACCCAGTACTTC. Translating it yields CASSQDWGDSLETQYF. This chain joins TRBV4-1 and TRBJ2-5, with a tentative D call TRBD2 (6 bases). The CDR3 is made up of 16 amino acids. Trimming took off 0 bases at V and 4 bases at J, with 15 bases between the two ends. Germline CDR1 and CDR2: MGHRA and YSYEKL.

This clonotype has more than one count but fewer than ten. The CDR3 DNA sequence: TGTGCCAGTAGTATGGGACAGGGAGGTTACGAGCAGTACTTC. Its protein product is CASSMGQGGYEQYF. The chain carries TRBV19 and TRBJ2-7; TRBD1 aligns across 9 bases. Trimming at V came to 3 bases and at J to 4 bases, leaving 4 bases not matched to a gene. The CDR3 spans 14 residues. Germline V lookup: CDR1 LNHDA, CDR2 SQIVND (reference sequence).

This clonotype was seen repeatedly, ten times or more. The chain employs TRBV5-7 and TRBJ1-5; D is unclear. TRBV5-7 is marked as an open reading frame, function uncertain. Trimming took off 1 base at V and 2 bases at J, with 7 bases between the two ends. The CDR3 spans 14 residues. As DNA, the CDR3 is TGTGCCAGCAGCTTGTCGCGGGGCAATCAGCCCCAGCATTTT. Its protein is CASSLSRGNQPQHF.

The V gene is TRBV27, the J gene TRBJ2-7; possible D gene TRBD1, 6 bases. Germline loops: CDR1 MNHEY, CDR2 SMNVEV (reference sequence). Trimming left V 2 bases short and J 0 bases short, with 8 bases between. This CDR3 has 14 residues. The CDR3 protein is CASSLQGLSYEQYF. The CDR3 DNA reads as TGTGCCAGCAGTTTACAGGGGCTCTCCTACGAGCAGTACTTC.

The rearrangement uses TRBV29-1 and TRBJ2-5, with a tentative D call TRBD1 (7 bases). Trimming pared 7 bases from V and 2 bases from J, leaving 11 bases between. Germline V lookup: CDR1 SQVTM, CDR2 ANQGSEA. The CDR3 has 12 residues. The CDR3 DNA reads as TGCAGCGCGGAGGGACAGCAAGAGACCCAGTACTTC. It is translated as CSAEGQQETQYF. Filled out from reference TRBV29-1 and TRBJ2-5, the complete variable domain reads SAVISQKPSRDICQRGTSLTIQCQVDSQVTMMFWYRQQPGQSLTLIATANQGSEATYESGFVIDKFPISRPNLTFSTLTVSNMSPEDSSIYLCSAEGQQETQYFGPGTRLLVL.

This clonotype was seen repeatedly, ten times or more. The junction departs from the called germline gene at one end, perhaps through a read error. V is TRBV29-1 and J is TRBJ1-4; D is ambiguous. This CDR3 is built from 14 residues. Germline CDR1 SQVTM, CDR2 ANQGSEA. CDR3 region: CSVKEGSTNEKLFF. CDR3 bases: TGCAGCGTTAAAGAGGGCTCAACTAATGAAAAACTGTTTTTT.